This T cell receptor (beta chain) was observed in a study of T cells in Graves' hyperthyroidism and ophthalmopathy. It was RNA transcripts that yielded the amplified TCR beta CDR3 regions. An initial round of RT-PCR targeting the TCR CDR3 relied on the HTBI primer set. One entry per CDR3 protein results from TCRdb running MiXCR on the multiplex PCR reads. The sample lists 490,000 or so distinct CDR3 sequences, about 20% occurring once. CDR3 length equals 11 residues. The V end was cut by 5 bases, the J end by 7 bases, with 9 bases between. Germline V lookup: CDR1 GTSNPN, CDR2 SVGIG (reference sequence). This clonotype was observed many times.

The chain is built from TRBV30 and TRBJ2-1; no firm D call. Specimen: blood. The TCR comes from a woman in her 70s with Graves' ophthalmopathy. CDR3 in DNA: TGTGCCTGGTCCGGTGGGAATGAGCAGTTCTTC. This translates into CAWSGGNEQFF.